These T cell receptor beta chains were read from a single sample in a study of control samples from healthy donors and cancer patients. TCRdb's table, derived via immunoSEQ multiplex PCR, lists solely in-frame clones and lacks some. The sample lists tens of thousands of clones, 70% to 85% occurring once. Sequenced input: PBMCs. The receptors were gathered from a man between 65 and 79 years old with lung cancer. CDR3s include the opening cysteine and the closing phenylalanine or tryptophan. A D gene is named only where the DNA matches it firmly. A clone size is listed for some rows: how often the clone was seen (once, few, many), or a class if it is expanded.

CDR3 DNA,CDR3 protein,J gene,V gene,CDR3 length,clone size,D gene
TGTGCCAGCAGCTTAGTGGGAGGGAATGAAAAACTGTTTTTT,CASSLVGGNEKLFF,TRBJ1-4,TRBV7-9,14,.,.
TGTGCCAGCACCTTAACAGGGCTTAACACTGAAGCTTTCTTT,CASTLTGLNTEAFF,TRBJ1-1,TRBV7-2,14,.,.
TGTGCCAGCAGCTTGACAGGTTCTTGGGCGAACACCGGGGAGCTGTTTTTT,CASSLTGSWANTGELFF,TRBJ2-2,TRBV5-8,17,.,.
TGTGCCAGCAGTGAAGGGGGACAGGGAATGGGGCGTGGCTACACCTTC,CASSEGGQGMGRGYTF,TRBJ1-2,TRBV6-1,16,.,TRBD1
TGTGCCAGTAGTCCAATGTCCGTTGAGACCCAGTACTTC,CASSPMSVETQYF,TRBJ2-5,TRBV19,13,once,.
TGTGCCAGCAGCTCGGGCTTGAACACTGAAGCTTTCTTT,CASSSGLNTEAFF,TRBJ1-1,TRBV14,13,.,.
TGTGCCACCAGTGACCCCTCAGGAAAACTGTTTTTT,CATSDPSGKLFF,TRBJ1-4,TRBV24-1,12,once,.
TGTGCCAGCAGTCGAAACCCCCCAGATACGCAGTATTTT,CASSRNPPDTQYF,TRBJ2-3,TRBV6-6,13,.,.
TGCAGTGCTAGTCGGGAAGGGGGCCCGGATACGCAGTATTTT,CSASREGGPDTQYF,TRBJ2-3,TRBV20-1,14,.,TRBD1
TGTGCCTCGGGGGGGAATGAGCAGTTCTTC,CASGGNEQFF,TRBJ2-1,TRBV30,10,.,TRBD2
TGCGCCAGCAGCTTCCGGGAGCCTGGGACCGGGGAGCTGTTTTTT,CASSFREPGTGELFF,TRBJ2-2,TRBV5-1,15,.,.
TGTGCCAGCAGCTTAGGGGGCGGAAATAATTCACCCCTCCACTTT,CASSLGGGNNSPLHF,TRBJ1-6,TRBV7-3,15,.,.
TGTGCTAGTGGTTTGGGAGGGTACAATCAGCCCCAGCATTTT,CASGLGGYNQPQHF,TRBJ1-5,TRBV12-5,14,.,.
TGTGCCAGCAGCCGTGGGACAGACTCACCCCAAGGGCAGTTCTTC,CASSRGTDSPQGQFF,TRBJ2-1,TRBV5-4,15,.,TRBD1
TGTGCCAGCAGCCCCCCCGACAGGGCGGTAAACATTCAGTACTTC,CASSPPDRAVNIQYF,TRBJ2-4,TRBV11-3,15,.,TRBD1
TGTGCCAGCAGTTTAGGGGTAAATGGCTACACCTTC,CASSLGVNGYTF,TRBJ1-2,TRBV12-3/TRBV12-4,12,few,.
TGTGCAAGTCGCCGTCCTCCGGGGAAACATTTT,CASRRPPGKHF,TRBJ1-5,TRBV12-2,11,.,.
TGTGCCAGCAGCTTAGGGCACAGGGTCGAAGAAGATACGCAGTATTTT,CASSLGHRVEEDTQYF,TRBJ2-3,TRBV11-3,16,.,.